This TCR beta chain was sequenced in a study of spatial heterogeneity in lung cancer. Across the study: Matched bulk RNA-seq provided a T cell module score, and TCR transcript counts in tumor regions correlated strongly with it. Raw-read counts averaged over ten per unique TCR and UMI combination.

In TCRdb, the 5' RACE reads were re-called with MiXCR into one record per CDR3 protein. The sample shows 13,000 or so distinct CDR3 sequences, less than 6.5% of them seen only once. The time point: sample taken at primary tumor resection. This clonotype showed up many times. Antigen unknown. This beta chain turned up in a library designed for alpha chains; as an off-target read, its abundance says little. Study-level points and caveats: Counts for ubiquitous and regional expanded TCRs went along with ubiquitous and regional nonsynonymous mutations, respectively. Of tumor T cells, an estimated coverage of about 7.7% was reached for alpha chains and 13% to 15% for beta chains. Within tumors, counts of expanded alpha and beta TCRs tracked tumor mutation counts.

This sample comprised lung tumor tissue, obtained at surgery. This clonotype originated in a female donor with early-stage non-small cell lung cancer.

DNA of the CDR3: TGCAGCGTCCCCGGGACTTCGAACACCGGGGAGCTGTTTTTT. Encoded protein: CSVPGTSNTGELFF. The genes are TRBV29-1 and TRBJ2-2; possibly TRBD2 for D (6 bases). The CDR3 has 14 amino acids. Germline V gene lookup returns CDR1 SQVTM and CDR2 ANQGSEA. Trimming pared 6 bases from V and 0 bases from J, leaving 11 bases between.